The 31 T cell receptor beta chains below all came from one sample that was sequenced in a study of blood T cells in healthy people across ages. With a J-beta primer mix and a sample-barcoded 5' primer, a second PCR ran roughly 6 to 11 cycles. Using its own MiXCR run on the 5' RACE reads, TCRdb lists one record per CDR3 protein. This table has hundreds of thousands of distinct CDR3 sequences, around 30% appearing once. The sample consisted of blood. All receptors come from a woman of 80 years or more in good health.

This clonotype was seen ten or more times. The chain is built from TRBV7-2 and TRBJ2-7, with 7 bases aligning to TRBD1. V shed 5 bases and J 0 bases; nucleotides not matched to a gene: 7. Germline V gene sequence: CDR1 SGHTA, CDR2 FQGNSA. This CDR3 is 15 amino acids long. CDR3 sequence (DNA): TGTGCCAGCAGCACCCAGACAGGGACCTCCTACGAGCAGTACTTC. The encoded protein is CASSTQTGTSYEQYF. Together with reference TRBV7-2 and TRBJ2-7, the CDR3 gives the full variable domain: GAGVSQSPSNKVTEKGKDVELRCDPISGHTALYWYRQSLGQGLEFLIYFQGNSAPDKSGLPSDRFSAERTGGSVSTLTIQRTQQEDSAVYLCASSTQTGTSYEQYFGPGTRLTVT.

This chain links TRBV7-2 with TRBJ1-5; D is unresolved. CDR3 length equals 15 residues. Germline V gene data show CDR1 as SGHTA and CDR2 as FQGNSA. V gave up 7 bases and J gave up 8 bases, with 21 bases separating them. The CDR3 DNA sequence: TGTGCCAGCACCAGCTCGGAGGGTAGGAAAGAGCCCCAGCATTTT. This codes for CASTSSEGRKEPQHF.

The CDR3 DNA reads TGTGCCAGCAGTAGGCCGGGACAGGCTGGAGCTTTCTTT. Protein product: CASSRPGQAGAFF. V and J are TRBV6-2 or TRBV6-3 and TRBJ1-1; 8 nucleotides match TRBD1. V lost 5 bases and J lost 10; bases outside the gene matches: 9. The CDR3 has 13 residues. Looked up from germline, CDR1 is MNHEY and CDR2 is SVGEGT.

This chain joins TRBV5-1 and TRBJ2-2, with 10 bases identical to TRBD2. CDR3 length: 16 amino acids. Germline V gives CDR1 SGHRS, CDR2 YFSETQ. Trimming took 7 bases from V and 0 from J; bases not matched to a gene: 6. DNA for the CDR3: TGCGCCAGCGGGCTAGCGGGGGCCACGAACACCGGGGAGCTGTTTTTT. Amino acids: CASGLAGATNTGELFF.

This clonotype was counted many times. This chain joins TRBV4-3 and TRBJ1-2; TRBD1 is a possible D gene (5 bases). The CDR3 loop spans 15 amino acids. Trimming cost V 2 bases and J 2 bases, with 12 bases left between them. In germline, CDR1 is LGHNA, CDR2 YSLEER. In DNA, the CDR3 is TGCGCCAGCAGCCAATCAAACCAGGGAAACTATGGCTACACCTTC. Its protein product is CASSQSNQGNYGYTF.

The rearrangement uses TRBV2 and TRBJ2-4; 7 positions agree with TRBD1. Germline-derived CDR1 and CDR2 are SNHLY and FYNNEI. V was pared by 7 bases and J by 0 bases, with 9 bases of the junction left unmatched. The CDR3 is made up of 16 amino acids. Here the CDR3 reads CASNERDSLAKNIQYF. Written as DNA, the CDR3 is TGTGCCAGCAACGAACGGGACAGCCTAGCCAAAAACATTCAGTACTTC.

This clonotype was seen ten or more times. The chain has TRBV7-9 and TRBJ1-1; weak D call: TRBD1 (6 bases). The CDR3 is 13 amino acids. CDR1 SEHNR and CDR2 FQNEAQ come from the germline V gene (reference sequence). V lost 7 bases and J lost 1, with 10 bases in between. The CDR3: CASTTGWNTEAFF. CDR3 DNA sequence: TGTGCCAGCACGACAGGTTGGAACACTGAAGCTTTCTTT.

This clonotype occurred many times. This rearrangement joins TRBV6-5 to TRBJ1-1, with D perhaps matching TRBD1 (6 bases). V lost 2 bases, J lost 1 base, and 8 bases lay in between. Looked up from germline, CDR1 is MNHEY and CDR2 is SVGAGI. The CDR3 totals 14 residues. The CDR3 DNA follows: TGTGCCAGCAGTTACGGGGGCGGGAACACTGAAGCTTTCTTT. Translating it yields CASSYGGGNTEAFF.

This clonotype was counted ten times or more. The chain combines TRBV7-9 with TRBJ2-7; D not resolved. CDR1 and CDR2 from the germline V gene are SEHNR and FQNEAQ (reference sequence). V was cut by 1 base and J by 1 base, with 8 bases left in between. This CDR3 spans 14 amino acids. CDR3 nucleotides: TGTGCCAGCAGCTTAGGCGGACCATCCTACGAGCAGTACTTC. It translates to CASSLGGPSYEQYF. The variable domain in full, with the rest retrieved from reference TRBV7-9 and TRBJ2-7, is DTGVSQNPRHKITKRGQNVTFRCDPISEHNRLYWYRQTLGQGPEFLTYFQNEAQLEKSRLLSDRFSAERPKGSFSTLEIQRTEQGDSAMYLCASSLGGPSYEQYFGPGTRLTVT.

This chain connects TRBV3-1 to TRBJ1-1, with unresolved D. Looked up from germline, CDR1 is LGHDT and CDR2 is YNNKEL (reference sequence). Trimming cost V 6 bases and J 6 bases, with 20 bases left between them. The CDR3 spans 15 residues. CDR3 protein: CASRGRDTGKPEAFF. CDR3 bases: TGTGCCAGCAGAGGTAGGGATACGGGGAAACCTGAAGCTTTCTTT.

Of note for this clonotype: The conserved phenylalanine or tryptophan is not found at the CDR3 terminus, so this likely reflects a read error. The rearrangement links TRBV24-1 to TRBJ1-2, with a possible D match to TRBD1 (5 bases). Germline loops: CDR1 KGHDR, CDR2 SFDVKD. The CDR3 extends over 14 amino acids. V was trimmed by 4 bases and J by 3 bases, leaving 11 bases between them. The CDR3 region has the DNA TGTGCCACCAGTGAGGGGCGGCCCCACTATGGCTACACCGTC. Its translation: CATSEGRPHYGYTV.

This clonotype occurred many times. The rearrangement uses TRBV27 and TRBJ1-2; D is unclear. The CDR3 covers 14 residues. Per the germline V gene, CDR1 is MNHEY and CDR2 is SMNVEV (reference sequence). The ends were cut back, 4 bases at V and 0 bases at J, with 9 bases in the middle. CDR3 sequence reads: CASSSGDTNYGYTF. The DNA for the CDR3 is TGTGCCAGCAGTTCTGGGGATACTAACTATGGCTACACCTTC.

The rearrangement joins TRBV20-1 to TRBJ2-5, with D perhaps given as TRBD1 or TRBD2 (6 bases each). The ends were cut back, 3 bases at V and 1 base at J, with 18 bases in the middle. Germline V gives CDR1 DFQATT, CDR2 SNEGSKA (reference sequence). This CDR3 comprises 16 residues. CDR3 loop: CSARRGGGAFQETQYF. CDR3 in DNA: TGCAGTGCTAGGCGTGGGGGCGGGGCTTTCCAAGAGACCCAGTACTTC.

The CDR3 sequence: CASSLAQYREQFF. The CDR3 DNA follows: TGTGCCAGCAGCTTAGCTCAATACCGTGAGCAGTTCTTC. This chain joins TRBV7-2 and TRBJ2-1; D gene ambiguous. CDR1 is SGHTA and CDR2 is FQGNSA in the germline V gene. V was clipped by 0 bases and J by 9 bases, with 9 bases between them. The CDR3 has 13 residues.

This clonotype was counted many times. CDR3 DNA: TGCAGTGCTGTCTCCCGGGACTTCAGTTACAATGAGCAGTTCTTC. Translating gives CSAVSRDFSYNEQFF. The chain employs TRBV20-1 and TRBJ2-1, with a tentative D call TRBD2 (6 bases). The CDR3 is 15 amino acids. V was shortened by 5 bases and J by 4 bases, with 18 bases between the two germline ends. CDR1 and CDR2 from the germline V gene are DFQATT and SNEGSKA (reference sequence).

To note about this clonotype: A read error may be the cause here, since a much bigger clone is one base away. The CDR3, as DNA: TGTGCCAGCAGGTACTCGACAGTACCTCATGGCTACACCTTC. Translation: CASRYSTVPHGYTF. V gene TRBV6-6 combines with J gene TRBJ1-2; D may be TRBD1 (5 bases). Germline CDR1 MNHNY, CDR2 SVGAGI (reference sequence). The CDR3 has 14 amino acids.

This clonotype was seen just once. With a much larger clone just one base away, this may be a read error. V gene TRBV29-1 combines with J gene TRBJ2-5; D perhaps matches TRBD2 (5 bases). The J call could be wrong; TRBJ2-1 is a better fit for the DNA end. There are 12 residues in the CDR3. The germline V gene encodes CDR1 SQVTM and CDR2 ANQGSEA. The CDR3 DNA reads as TGCAGCGTTGATCGAGGGCAAGAGACCCAGTTCTTC. Translation: CSVDRGQETQFF.

The rearrangement uses TRBV20-1 and TRBJ2-4; 9 bases are shared with TRBD1. The end of the DNA fits TRBJ2-7 better, so the J call may be wrong. This CDR3 is 13 amino acids long. CDR1 and CDR2 from the germline V gene are DFQATT and SNEGSKA (reference sequence). In nucleotides, the CDR3 is TGCAGTGCTTCCGGGACAGGGATCTACGAGCAGTACTTC. Its protein product is CSASGTGIYEQYF.

The V gene is TRBV19, the J gene TRBJ2-5; D may be TRBD1 (5 bases). Trimming left V 6 bases short and J 7 bases short, with 21 bases between. The germline V gene encodes CDR1 LNHDA and CDR2 SQIVND (reference sequence). The CDR3 has 15 amino acids. The CDR3 reads CASRNRARENGTQYF. The CDR3 DNA sequence: TGTGCCAGTAGAAATAGGGCCAGGGAAAATGGGACCCAGTACTTC.

This rearrangement joins TRBV20-1 to TRBJ2-4; D is unclear. CDR3 length: 13 amino acids. Trimming took 4 bases from V and 2 from J, leaving 9 bases between them. The germline CDR1 and CDR2 sequences are DFQATT and SNEGSKA (reference sequence). CDR3 DNA: TGCAGTGCTAACGAGACACCCAAAAACATTCAGTACTTC. Amino acids: CSANETPKNIQYF.

This sequence joins TRBV7-2 and TRBJ1-6; D not certain. This CDR3 spans 15 amino acids. Germline V gene lookup returns CDR1 SGHTA and CDR2 FQGNSA. The ends were cut back, 6 bases at V and 6 bases at J, with 15 bases in the middle. CDR3 loop: CASRAPGAPNSPLHF. The CDR3 DNA reads as TGTGCCAGCAGGGCTCCGGGCGCTCCTAATTCACCCCTCCACTTT.

The rearrangement joins TRBV5-1 to TRBJ1-1; D unclear. The CDR3 consists of 15 residues. V lost 2 bases and J lost 1, with 12 bases in between. The germline gives CDR1 SGHRS, CDR2 YFSETQ. CDR3 region: CASSFRETRNTEAFF. The CDR3 bases are TGCGCCAGCAGCTTCCGGGAAACCCGGAACACTGAAGCTTTCTTT. The whole variable domain, remainder taken from reference TRBV5-1 and TRBJ1-1, is KAGVTQTPRYLIKTRGQQVTLSCSPISGHRSVSWYQQTPGQGLQFLFEYFSETQRNKGNFPGRFSGRQFSNSRSEMNVSTLELGDSALYLCASSFRETRNTEAFFGQGTRLTVV.

This clonotype was counted many times. The chain joins TRBV12-3 or TRBV12-4 to TRBJ2-7, with D perhaps TRBD1 (5 bases). The CDR3 loop spans 13 amino acids. V lost 6 bases and J lost 2, with 11 bases in between. The chain's CDR3 is CASSPQGPYEQYF. CDR3 sequence (DNA): TGTGCCAGCAGCCCCCAGGGTCCCTACGAGCAGTACTTC.

This clonotype showed up many times. V is TRBV18 and J is TRBJ2-7, with D unresolved. This CDR3 comprises 14 residues. Trimming removed 0 bases from V and 6 bases from J, with 12 bases in between. Germline V lookup: CDR1 KGHSH, CDR2 LQKENI. The CDR3 region has the DNA TGTGCCAGCTCACCACCCGGCCTCGGACGCGAGCAGTACTTC. It codes for CASSPPGLGREQYF.

This clonotype was observed a handful of times. A much larger clone sits a single nucleotide away, making a read error possible. The chain carries TRBV7-2 and TRBJ2-1; D unclear. The end of the DNA fits TRBJ2-7 better, so the J call may be wrong. The CDR3 has 13 residues. Germline loops: CDR1 SGHTA, CDR2 FQGNSA. CDR3 coding DNA: TGTGCCAGCAGCTCTAGATCCTACAATGAGCAGTACTTC. It specifies CASSSRSYNEQYF.

In its sample, this clonotype was seen many times. V is TRBV5-5 and J is TRBJ2-1, with D possibly matching TRBD1 (5 bases). V lost 4 bases and J lost 1, with 12 bases in between. CDR1 is SGHKS and CDR2 is YYEKEE in the germline V gene (reference sequence). This CDR3 comprises 15 residues. CDR3 in DNA: TGTGCCAGCAGCCGTCAGGGAACTTCCTACAATGAGCAGTTCTTC. Protein product: CASSRQGTSYNEQFF.

There are a few counts of this clonotype. This sequence joins TRBV7-9 and TRBJ2-2; no firm D call. With 2 bases removed from V and 0 bases from J, the gap between germline ends came to 10 bases. The CDR3 has 16 amino acids. Germline assignment: CDR1 SEHNR and CDR2 FQNEAQ (reference sequence). The chain's CDR3 is CASSLLGPTNTGELFF. The CDR3 nucleotides read TGTGCCAGCAGCTTACTCGGACCCACGAACACCGGGGAGCTGTTTTTT.

V gene TRBV5-1 combines with J gene TRBJ2-3; TRBD2 matches 13 bases. Looked up from germline, CDR1 is SGHRS and CDR2 is YFSETQ. Trimming at V came to 4 bases and at J to 5 bases, leaving 7 bases not matched to a gene. This CDR3 comprises 16 residues. The CDR3, as DNA: TGCGCCAGCAGCATCGGACTAGCGGGGGCCATAGATACGCAGTATTTT. It translates to CASSIGLAGAIDTQYF.

This clonotype was seen ten or more times. J is TRBJ1-6 and V is TRBV7-2; possible D gene TRBD1, 6 bases. Trimming removed 2 bases from V and 5 bases from J, with 7 bases in between. Germline CDR1 reads SGHTA; CDR2 reads FQGNSA. This CDR3 spans 14 amino acids. The CDR3 spells CASSLRGDNSPLHF. The DNA of the CDR3 is TGTGCCAGCAGCTTAAGGGGGGATAATTCACCCCTCCACTTT.

On this clonotype: A read error is possible here, since a much larger clone lies one base away. This chain joins TRBV20-1 and TRBJ2-7; TRBD1 is a possible D gene (6 bases). The germline V gene encodes CDR1 DFQATT and CDR2 SNEGSKA (reference sequence). The CDR3 is 12 residues long. The CDR3 bases are TGCAGGGCTACCGGGACAAGGGACGAGCAGTACTTC. The encoded protein is CRATGTRDEQYF.

The chain joins TRBV12-3 or TRBV12-4 to TRBJ1-2; TRBD1 aligns across 7 bases. V lost 5 bases, J lost 8 bases, and 8 bases stayed unmatched. CDR3 length equals 13 residues. CDR3 in DNA: TGTGCCAGCAGTCCAGGGGGATTGGGGGGCTACACCTTC. Protein sequence: CASSPGGLGGYTF.